This T cell receptor beta chain was obtained from a study of cytomegalovirus exposure and HLA in healthy donors. Study-level points and caveats: In a later analysis, at a false discovery rate of 0.05, roughly 17,000 TCR beta sequences matched HLA alleles.

The germline CDR1 and CDR2 sequences are MRHNA and SNTAGT. Deletions cut 2 bases from V and 9 bases from J, with 14 bases between. The CDR3 is 14 residues long. Notes on this clone: Its matching antigen is unknown.

The PCR had 60 Vbeta and 13 Jbeta primers. Clones were sequenced by immunoSEQ multiplex PCR, and TCRdb holds only the in-frame ones, with some missing. The sample carries fewer than 250,000 clones, 80% recorded once. The donors comprised healthy bone marrow donors. This chain connects TRBV6-4 to TRBJ2-1; tentative D call: TRBD2 (5 bases). The sample taken for sequencing was PBMCs. The receptor comes from a woman in her forties in good health and CMV-seronegative. The CDR3 region has the DNA TGTGCCAGCAGTGACGGAGGTCCACCACGTGAGCAGTTCTTC. This sequence encodes CASSDGGPPREQFF.